Listed here is a single T cell receptor beta chain. Its antigen remains undetermined. The input lacks base qualities; no much larger clone sits a single base away. This sample was taken from a study of memory CD4+ T cells and cytomegalovirus serostatus (dated by TCRdb to about 2019). In the study overall: The roughly 35 healthy Belgian adults in the cohort included 9 who were CMV seropositive and roughly 25 who were CMV seronegative. The study sequenced CD4+ memory TCRbeta repertoires of a Belgian cohort with known cytomegalovirus serostatus to replicate a published TCR-based CMV serostatus classifier.

A FACSAria II was used to sort memory CD4+ T cells, defined as single viable CD3+CD4+CD8-CD45RO+ cells. CMV serostatus was determined with a Roche Elecsys assay detecting serum IgG against CMV pp150, pp28, p38 and p52. After thawing, total CD4+ T cells were enriched by positive selection with CD4 magnetic microbeads. The samples came from a different study that was designed specifically to examine the CD4+ T cell memory repertoire. Following standard operating procedures, peripheral blood mononuclear cells were isolated and cryopreserved, while serum was kept at -80 degrees C. Staining used CD3-PerCP (BW264/56), CD4-APC (RPA-T4), CD45RO-PE (UCHT1) and CD8-Pacific Orange (3B5) antibodies, with Sytox blue excluding non-viable cells. Overall results and qualifications from the work: Of 150 to 200 previously reported CMV-associated TCRbeta sequences, 55 to 75 appeared in the CD4+ memory repertoires, each in one to five individuals. For predicting CMV serostatus, the median bootstrapped AUC was approximately 0.95 using the original framework and about 0.9 using a US-trained random forest. Only CD4+CD45RO+ memory cells were sequenced, in contrast to the original study, in which naive and memory CD4+ and CD8+ populations were covered. The original-framework classifier achieved a median bootstrapped AUC of almost 0.97 with a 95% CI of 0.76-1.00 on the Belgian cohort. The results were read as suggesting that the CMV-associated TCR signature is, for the most part, present in the CD4+ memory repertoire.

From the cysteine through the phenylalanine, the CDR3 covers 14 amino acids. Of all the DNA, just the CDR3 is kept, 42 bases in frame from base 1. CDR1 is given as KGHSH and CDR2 as LQKENI, both from the germline V gene. From V the trimming removes 3 bases and from J it removes 7 bases, while the gene matches leave 3 bases of the junction unaccounted for. Genomic DNA was extracted from sorted cells with the Quick-DNA Microprep Kit. Amplification of TCRbeta DNA was done with the immunoSEQ hsTCRbeta kit, following the protocol from the manufacturer. TCRbeta libraries were sequenced on an Illumina MiSeq instrument. From the authors' description of their analysis: Once out-of-frame sequences had been removed, 2,200,000 or so distinct TCRbeta sequences were left, which works out to an average of about 67,000 per individual. Two values were used to score each individual: the count of some 150 previously reported CMV-associated TCRbeta sequences and the total count of productive distinct TCRbeta sequences. A beta-binomial model was reimplemented in Python, and scikit-learn random forests with default parameters were trained on US cohort data. Classifier performance on the Belgian cohort was reported as the median AUC with percentile confidence intervals calculated over 10,000 bootstrap iterations. Held by TCRdb, this immuneACCESS table contains in-frame sequences only and omits some clones. Under half of the omission traces to an unresolved V gene where checked; the cause of the rest is unknown. V and J calls plus clone size are reproduced from that table; the DNA served to infer D and trimming. The sample yields under 55,000 clones; around 83% were counted once. In total, the top ten clones hold 2% of the sample.

Recombination connected TRBV18 to TRBJ2-1, and 10 junctional nucleotides match TRBD1. Sequencing was carried out using memory CD4+ T cells from blood. The clonotype comes from an adult in good health and CMV-seropositive. The CDR3 reads as follows: CASSPRQGANEQFF. The nucleotide sequence is TGTGCCAGCTCACCTAGACAGGGGGCTAATGAGCAGTTCTTC.